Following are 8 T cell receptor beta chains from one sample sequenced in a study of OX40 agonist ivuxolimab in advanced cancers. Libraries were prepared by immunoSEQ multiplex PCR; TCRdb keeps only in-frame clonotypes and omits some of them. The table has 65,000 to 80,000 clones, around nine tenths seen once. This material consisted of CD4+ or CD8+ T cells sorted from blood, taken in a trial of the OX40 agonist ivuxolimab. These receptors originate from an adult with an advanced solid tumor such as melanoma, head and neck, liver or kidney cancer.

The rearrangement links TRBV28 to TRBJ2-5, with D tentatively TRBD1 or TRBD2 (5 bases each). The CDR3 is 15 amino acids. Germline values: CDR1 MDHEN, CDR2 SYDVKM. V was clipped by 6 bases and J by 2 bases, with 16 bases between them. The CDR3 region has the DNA TGTGCCAGCAGAAACGGGGCTACTGAACAAGAGACCCAGTACTTC. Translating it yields CASRNGATEQETQYF. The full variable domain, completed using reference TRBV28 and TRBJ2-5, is DVKVTQSSRYLVKRTGEKVFLECVQDMDHENMFWYRQDPGLGLRLIYFSYDVKMKEKGDIPEGYSVSREKKERFSLILESASTNQTSMYLCASRNGATEQETQYFGPGTRLLVL.

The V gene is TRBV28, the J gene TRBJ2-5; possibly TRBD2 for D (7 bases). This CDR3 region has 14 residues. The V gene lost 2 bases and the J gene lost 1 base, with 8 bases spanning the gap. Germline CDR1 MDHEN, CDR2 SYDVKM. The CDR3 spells CASSLAGAQETQYF. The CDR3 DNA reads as TGTGCCAGCAGTTTAGCGGGGGCCCAAGAGACCCAGTACTTC. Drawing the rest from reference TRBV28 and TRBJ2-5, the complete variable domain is DVKVTQSSRYLVKRTGEKVFLECVQDMDHENMFWYRQDPGLGLRLIYFSYDVKMKEKGDIPEGYSVSREKKERFSLILESASTNQTSMYLCASSLAGAQETQYFGPGTRLLVL.

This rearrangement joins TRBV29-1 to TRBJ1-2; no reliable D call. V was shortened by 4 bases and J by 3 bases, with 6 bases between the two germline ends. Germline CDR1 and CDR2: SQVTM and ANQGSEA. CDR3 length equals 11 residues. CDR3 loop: CSVARDYGYTF. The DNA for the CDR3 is TGCAGCGTTGCCCGGGACTATGGCTACACCTTC.

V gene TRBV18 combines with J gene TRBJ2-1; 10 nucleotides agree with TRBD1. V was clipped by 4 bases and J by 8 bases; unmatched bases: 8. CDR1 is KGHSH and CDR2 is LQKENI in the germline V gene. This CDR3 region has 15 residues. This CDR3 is CASSRGQGPVDEQFF. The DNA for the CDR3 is TGTGCCAGCTCACGGGGACAGGGGCCTGTCGATGAGCAGTTCTTC.

CDR3 nucleotides: TGTGCCAGCAGCGTAGGAGACAGGGGGCGAGATGGCTACACCTTC. Its translation is CASSVGDRGRDGYTF. This chain connects TRBV7-2 to TRBJ1-2; 10 bases are shared with TRBD1. Trimming removed 5 bases from V and 6 bases from J; junction bases left unmatched: 9. Germline CDR1 is SGHTA and CDR2 is FQGNSA. The CDR3 length is 15 residues.

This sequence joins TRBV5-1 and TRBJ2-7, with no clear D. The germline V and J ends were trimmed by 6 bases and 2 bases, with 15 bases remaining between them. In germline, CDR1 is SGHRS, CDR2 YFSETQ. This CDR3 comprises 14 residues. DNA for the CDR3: TGCGCCAGCAACGCCCAAGGTCGTACCTACGAGCAGTACTTC. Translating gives CASNAQGRTYEQYF.

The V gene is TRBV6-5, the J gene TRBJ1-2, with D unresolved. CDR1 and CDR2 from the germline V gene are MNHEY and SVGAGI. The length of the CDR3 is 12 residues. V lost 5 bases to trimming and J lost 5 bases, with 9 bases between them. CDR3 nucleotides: TGTGCCAGCAGTCCTCAGTTGTATGGCTACACCTTC. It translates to CASSPQLYGYTF.

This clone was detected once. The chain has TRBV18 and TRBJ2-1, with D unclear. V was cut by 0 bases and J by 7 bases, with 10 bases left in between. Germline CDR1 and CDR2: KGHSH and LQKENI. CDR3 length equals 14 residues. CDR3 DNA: TGTGCCAGCTCACCACCTTCCGGGCGGAATGAGCAGTTCTTC. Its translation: CASSPPSGRNEQFF.